Presented here are 3 T cell receptor beta chains from one specimen sequenced in a study of cytomegalovirus exposure and HLA in healthy donors. In the PCR, 60 Vbeta and 13 Jbeta primers were used. Profiling relied on immunoSEQ multiplex PCR, and the TCRdb table lists in-frame clones only, not all of them. The sample includes about 87,000 clones. The sample comprised PBMCs. The source of these receptors is a middle-aged man in good health and CMV-seropositive.

The V call is TRBV19, the J call TRBJ2-3; 9 bases align to TRBD1. Germline V gives CDR1 LNHDA, CDR2 SQIVND (reference sequence). This CDR3 is 15 amino acids long. The V segment lost 6 bases and the J segment 7 bases; nucleotides outside the gene matches: 11. As DNA, the CDR3 is TGTGCCAGTAGCAATCCCGGGACAGGGAGGAATACGCAGTATTTT. Protein: CASSNPGTGRNTQYF.

The chain employs TRBV5-4 and TRBJ1-2; the D gene is possibly TRBD1 (5 bases). This CDR3 spans 13 amino acids. Germline V gene sequence: CDR1 SGHNT, CDR2 YYREEE (reference sequence). The V end was cut by 0 bases, the J end by 6 bases, with 9 bases between. The CDR3 nucleotides are TGTGCCAGCAGCTTGGTGGGGGGGGATGGCTACACCTTC. Translating gives CASSLVGGDGYTF.

The gene calls are TRBV30 and TRBJ2-7; no firm D call. From germline, CDR1 is GTSNPN and CDR2 SVGIG (reference sequence). CDR3 length equals 12 residues. V dropped 3 bases and J dropped 7 bases, with 13 bases sitting between them. The chain's CDR3 is CAWSHAGREQYV. Written as DNA, the CDR3 is TGTGCCTGGAGCCACGCCGGACGGGAGCAGTACGTC.